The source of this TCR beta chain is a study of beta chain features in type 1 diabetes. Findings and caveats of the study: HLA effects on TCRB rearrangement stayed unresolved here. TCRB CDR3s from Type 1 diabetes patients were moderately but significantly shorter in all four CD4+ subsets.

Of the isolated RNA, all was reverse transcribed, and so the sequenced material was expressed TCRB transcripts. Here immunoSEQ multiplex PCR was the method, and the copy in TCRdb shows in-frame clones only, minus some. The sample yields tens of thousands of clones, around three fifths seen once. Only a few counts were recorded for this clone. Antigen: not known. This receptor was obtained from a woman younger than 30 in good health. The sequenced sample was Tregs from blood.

The CDR3 DNA is TGTGCCACCCTATACCCGACAGGGAATGGCTACACCTTC. Amino acids: CATLYPTGNGYTF. V and J are TRBV7-9 and TRBJ1-2, with 7 positions matching TRBD1. CDR3 size: 13 residues. V trimming: 10 bases; J trimming: 6 bases; junction bases outside the gene matches: 11. Germline V gives CDR1 SEHNR, CDR2 FQNEAQ (reference sequence).